One sample yielded the 20 T cell receptor beta chains listed below, sequenced in a study of blood T cell repertoires in COVID-19. Some clones are missing from TCRdb's copy, which holds only in-frame ones; the method was immunoSEQ multiplex PCR. Of about 46,000 clones in the sample, around 83% are singletons; the top ten hold 5.5% to 7.5%. Sequencing was done on a sample of peripheral blood. These receptors came from a woman over 75 with acute or convalescent COVID-19.

J is TRBJ2-5 and V is TRBV4-1, with 9 bases identical to TRBD2. CDR3 length: 16 residues. The ends lost 1 base at V and 1 base at J; junction bases unmatched: 4. Germline V gene data show CDR1 as MGHRA and CDR2 as YSYEKL. CDR3 amino acids: CASSQGRGGPQETQYF. For the CDR3, the DNA is TGCGCCAGCAGCCAAGGGCGGGGGGGCCCCCAAGAGACCCAGTACTTC.

The chain employs TRBV14 and TRBJ1-1; D ambiguous. V shed 4 bases and J shed 2 bases, with 8 bases lying between them. The CDR3 extends over 13 amino acids. Germline CDR1 reads SGHDN; CDR2 reads FVKESK. CDR3 sequence (DNA): TGTGCCAGCAGCCTCCACAGCAACACTGAAGCTTTCTTT. Residues: CASSLHSNTEAFF.

The chain joins TRBV5-1 to TRBJ2-2; TRBD1 matches 10 bases. V trimming: 4 bases; J trimming: 4 bases; junction bases outside the gene matches: 7. CDR3 size: 16 residues. Germline V gene lookup returns CDR1 SGHRS and CDR2 YFSETQ. The CDR3 here is CASSHTGDRGTGELFF. CDR3 bases: TGCGCCAGCAGCCATACCGGGGACAGGGGCACCGGGGAGCTGTTTTTT.

The chain carries TRBV7-9 and TRBJ2-2, with D perhaps matching TRBD1 (6 bases). The CDR3 extends over 14 amino acids. From germline, CDR1 is SEHNR and CDR2 FQNEAQ (reference sequence). Trimming took off 1 base at V and 4 bases at J, with 7 bases between the two ends. The CDR3 here is CASSLVGATGELFF. The CDR3 bases are TGTGCCAGCAGCTTAGTGGGGGCCACCGGGGAGCTGTTTTTT.

The rearrangement joins TRBV7-6 to TRBJ2-7; 12 nucleotides agree with TRBD1. The CDR3 runs 16 residues. V lost 5 bases, J lost 4 bases, and 9 bases stayed unmatched. Germline V gives CDR1 SGHVS, CDR2 FNYEAQ. The CDR3 DNA reads TGTGCCAGCAGCAACTACGGGACAGGGGGCCCGTACGAGCAGTACTTC. This translates into CASSNYGTGGPYEQYF.

The table lists this clone with a count of one. The V and J genes are TRBV6-1 and TRBJ2-3; D ambiguous. Trimming removed 2 bases at V and 0 bases at J, with 6 bases between. Germline CDR1 MNHNS, CDR2 SASEGT. The CDR3 loop spans 14 amino acids. The CDR3 spells CASSESYSTDTQYF. The CDR3 DNA follows: TGTGCCAGCAGTGAATCTTATAGCACAGATACGCAGTATTTT.

This rearrangement joins TRBV19 to TRBJ1-4, with TRBD1 identical over 9 bases. V lost 9 bases and J lost 2; bases outside the gene matches: 4. Germline V CDR1 and CDR2: LNHDA, SQIVND (reference sequence). There are 14 residues in the CDR3. The DNA of the CDR3 is TGTGCCAGCGGACAGGGGTTGACTAATGAAAAACTGTTTTTT. As protein: CASGQGLTNEKLFF.

J is TRBJ2-7 and V is TRBV5-1; TRBD1 matches at 10 bases. This CDR3 is 14 amino acids long. V lost 3 bases and J lost 2; bases outside the gene matches: 2. In germline, CDR1 is SGHRS, CDR2 YFSETQ. CDR3 nucleotide sequence: TGCGCCAGCAGCTCCGGACAGGGGGCCTACGAGCAGTACTTC. Its translation is CASSSGQGAYEQYF.

The V gene is TRBV5-1, the J gene TRBJ1-2; D ambiguous. Per the germline V gene, CDR1 is SGHRS and CDR2 is YFSETQ. This CDR3 contains 14 residues. The V end lost 3 bases, the J end lost 8 bases, and 17 bases lay between the germline ends. The CDR3 loop reads CASSSSTATYGYTF. The CDR3 nucleotides are TGCGCCAGCAGCTCGTCTACAGCTACTTACGGCTACACCTTC. Combining the CDR3 with reference TRBV5-1 and TRBJ1-2 gives the whole variable domain KAGVTQTPRYLIKTRGQQVTLSCSPISGHRSVSWYQQTPGQGLQFLFEYFSETQRNKGNFPGRFSGRQFSNSRSEMNVSTLELGDSALYLCASSSSTATYGYTFGSGTRLTVV.

With respect to this clone: The sample holds other DNA sequences that translate to the same CDR3. This chain uses TRBV14 with TRBJ2-4; possibly TRBD2 for D (5 bases). From germline, CDR1 is SGHDN and CDR2 FVKESK. Between the trimmed V and J ends, which lost 0 bases and 0 bases, there was a span of 9 bases. The CDR3 runs 16 residues. Written as DNA, the CDR3 is TGTGCCAGCAGCCAAGATGGGAGATTAGCCAAAAACATTCAGTACTTC. This gives the protein CASSQDGRLAKNIQYF.

CDR3 amino acids: CASSQAPPLGQGTTDTQYF. The CDR3 region has the DNA TGCGCCAGCAGCCAAGCGCCCCCCCTCGGACAGGGTACCACAGATACGCAGTATTTT. The V and J genes are TRBV4-1 and TRBJ2-3; 8 bases agree with TRBD1. V shed 1 base, J shed 2 bases, and the junction held 14 bases outside the gene matches. The CDR3 extends over 19 amino acids. CDR1 and CDR2 from the germline V gene are MGHRA and YSYEKL.

The CDR3 is CASTGRRINTEAFF. The CDR3 region has the DNA TGTGCCAGCACAGGTCGACGGATCAACACTGAAGCTTTCTTT. V usage is TRBV2 and J usage is TRBJ1-1; D call uncertain. V was trimmed by 7 bases and J by 2 bases, leaving 14 bases between them. The CDR3 has 14 residues. Germline assignment: CDR1 SNHLY and CDR2 FYNNEI.

This clone turned up a few times. The chain employs TRBV3-1 (or the pseudogene TRBV3-2) and TRBJ2-3; 10 nucleotides match TRBD1. The CDR3 contains 16 residues. V dropped 6 bases and J dropped 4; count of bases not matched to a gene: 10. In germline, CDR1 is LGHDT, CDR2 YNNKEL (reference sequence). The CDR3 reads CASSQMAGTGADTQYF. The CDR3 region has the DNA TGTGCCAGCAGTCAAATGGCCGGGACAGGGGCAGATACGCAGTATTTT.

The chain couples TRBV18 to TRBJ1-1, with 11 bases that match TRBD1. Trimming cost V 3 bases and J 1 base; bases outside gene matches: 10. Germline CDR1 reads KGHSH; CDR2 reads LQKENI. The CDR3 is 18 residues long. CDR3 sequence: CASSPVARDRGRNTEAFF. CDR3 nucleotide sequence: TGTGCCAGCTCACCGGTAGCCAGGGACAGGGGGAGGAACACTGAAGCTTTCTTT.

The V gene is TRBV10-2, the J gene TRBJ2-7; possibly TRBD1 for D (5 bases). The germline V and J ends were trimmed by 5 bases and 3 bases, with 14 bases remaining between them. The CDR3 spans 14 residues. Germline V gene data show CDR1 as WSHSY and CDR2 as SAAADI. In nucleotides, the CDR3 is TGCGCCAGCAGTAGGGGTCCCTTAGACTACGAGCAGTACTTC. Its protein is CASSRGPLDYEQYF.

This chain links TRBV13 with TRBJ1-1; a weak D match, TRBD1 (6 bases). V was shortened by 0 bases and J by 4 bases, with 12 bases between the two germline ends. Germline V gene data show CDR1 as PRHDT and CDR2 as FYEKMQ (reference sequence). This CDR3 region has 15 residues. The CDR3 DNA sequence: TGTGCCAGCAGCTTAGGCAGGGGCGGAGGCACTGAAGCTTTCTTT. Residues: CASSLGRGGGTEAFF.

This clone was recorded a few times. The chain uses TRBV7-9 and TRBJ2-6; TRBD2 might be the D (7 bases). With 0 bases removed from V and 2 bases from J, the gap between germline ends came to 11 bases. The CDR3 has 17 amino acids. Germline CDR1 and CDR2: SEHNR and FQNEAQ (reference sequence). The DNA of the CDR3 is TGTGCCAGCAGCTTAGCAGGGGGGGTTGCTGGGGCCAACGTCCTGACTTTC. Amino acids: CASSLAGGVAGANVLTF.

The gene calls are TRBV6-5 and TRBJ1-2; perhaps TRBD1 as D (6 bases). This CDR3 comprises 15 residues. The V end lost 10 bases, the J end lost 8 bases, and 26 bases lay between the germline ends. In germline, CDR1 is MNHEY, CDR2 SVGAGI. The CDR3 DNA reads TGTGCCACCACTATCTGGGAGGGGGGGCTCGGAGGCTACACCTTC. This encodes CATTIWEGGLGGYTF.

The chain employs TRBV5-4 and TRBJ1-2; a possible D gene is TRBD1 (5 bases). V gave up 6 bases and J gave up 6 bases, with 24 bases separating them. The CDR3 runs to 16 residues. Per the germline V gene, CDR1 is SGHNT and CDR2 is YYREEE (reference sequence). The CDR3 region has the DNA TGTGCCAGCACCCTGGGAGGAGCAAGCGCGGGGCATGGCTACACCTTC. It specifies CASTLGGASAGHGYTF.

The genes are TRBV19 and TRBJ1-4, with D tentatively TRBD1 (6 bases). This CDR3 has 15 residues. Germline CDR1 LNHDA, CDR2 SQIVND (reference sequence). V was pared by 5 bases and J by 5 bases, with 15 bases between. Here the CDR3 DNA reads TGTGCCAGTAGTTACGGGCAGGGGATAAATGAAAAACTGTTTTTT. It yields the protein CASSYGQGINEKLFF.